Below are 14 T cell receptor beta chains sequenced from a single sample in a study of T-cell reconstitution after alpha-beta-depleted transplantation in children. As it was prepared, the TCRbeta library received unique molecular identifiers. TCRdb processed the PCR reads anew with MiXCR; each CDR3 protein has one entry. This sample yields some 830,000 distinct CDR3 sequences, of which 15% to 20% are seen a single time; about 4.6% belongs to the top ten. The material was PBMCs, mostly from graft donor cells, obtained 360 days after TCRalphabeta/CD19-depleted stem cell transplant. The receptors were gathered from a male patient younger than 18 who had a stem cell transplant for acute lymphoblastic leukemia, so the T cells may come from the graft donor.

This clonotype has only a few counts. V and J are TRBV6-1 and TRBJ2-3; possible D gene TRBD2, 6 bases. The CDR3 has 16 residues. The V end lost 1 base, the J end lost 2 bases, and 13 bases lay between the germline ends. The germline V gene has CDR1 MNHNS and CDR2 SASEGT. The CDR3 DNA reads as TGTGCCAGCAGTGAAGGGACTACTACCGTCACAGATACGCAGTATTTT. Translation: CASSEGTTTVTDTQYF.

This clonotype has a count of ten or more. The chain combines TRBV5-1 with TRBJ2-7; the D gene could be TRBD1 or TRBD2 (6 bases each). The germline V and J ends were trimmed by 0 bases and 6 bases, with 13 bases remaining between them. The CDR3 totals 14 residues. Germline assignment: CDR1 SGHRS and CDR2 YFSETQ. The CDR3 nucleotides read TGCGCCAGCAGCTTGGGGGCCCGGGGGCTCGAGCAGTACTTC. This codes for CASSLGARGLEQYF.

This clonotype turned up a few times. This rearrangement joins TRBV29-1 to TRBJ2-7; D call uncertain. The CDR3 totals 13 residues. Germline lookup yields CDR1 SQVTM and CDR2 ANQGSEA. Deletions cut 3 bases from V and 6 bases from J, with 15 bases between. CDR3 nucleotide sequence: TGCAGCGTTGACGACTTTCGGAGTAGCGAGCAGTACTTC. Translated: CSVDDFRSSEQYF.

In this sample, this clonotype turned up a few times. The rearrangement links TRBV12-3 or TRBV12-4 to TRBJ2-7; 8 positions agree with TRBD1. Trimming took 6 bases from V and 5 from J; bases not matched to a gene: 6. The CDR3 consists of 13 residues. The CDR3 sequence is CASRRTGIHEQYF. The CDR3 region has the DNA TGTGCCAGCAGACGGACAGGGATCCACGAGCAGTACTTC.

CDR3 bases: TGTGCCAGCAGACTGTACGGGACTAGCAAGCAAGAGACCCAGTACTTC. This codes for CASRLYGTSKQETQYF. V and J are TRBV6-1 and TRBJ2-5; 9 bases align to TRBD2. The CDR3 extends over 16 amino acids. Germline-derived CDR1 and CDR2 are MNHNS and SASEGT. Trimming took 6 bases from V and 2 from J; bases not matched to a gene: 10.

This chain links TRBV10-3 with TRBJ1-5; 9 bases match TRBD1. Germline trimming cut 2 bases from V and 3 bases from J; bases unmatched to any gene: 5. Germline loops: CDR1 ENHRY, CDR2 SYGVKD. The CDR3 has 16 residues. As DNA, the CDR3 is TGTGCCATCAGTGAGACAGGGGGCCTTAACAATCAGCCCCAGCATTTT. It is translated as CAISETGGLNNQPQHF.

The genes are TRBV12-3 or TRBV12-4 and TRBJ2-2; 10 bases line up with TRBD2. The CDR3 is 15 residues long. The trim removed 4 bases at V and 7 bases at J, leaving 6 bases unmatched. CDR3 in amino acids: CASSWLAGEVGELFF. The CDR3 DNA reads TGTGCCAGCAGTTGGCTAGCGGGAGAGGTCGGGGAGCTGTTTTTT.

This clonotype appeared a few times. The rearrangement joins TRBV12-3 or TRBV12-4 to TRBJ2-1, with D possibly being TRBD1 or TRBD2 (5 bases each). V lost 7 bases and J 14 bases, leaving 33 bases between the germline ends. The CDR3 is 17 residues long. The CDR3 here is CASKLHNVLWDEESEFF. CDR3 DNA: TGTGCCAGCAAATTACATAATGTGTTGTGGGACGAGGAGTCCGAGTTCTTC.

This sequence joins TRBV19 and TRBJ2-3; D not resolved. The germline CDR1 and CDR2 sequences are LNHDA and SQIVND (reference sequence). The V end lost 7 bases, the J end lost 0 bases, and 11 bases lay between the germline ends. CDR3 length equals 14 residues. The chain's CDR3 is CASTTRASTDTQYF. CDR3 in DNA: TGTGCCAGTACGACTCGTGCTAGCACAGATACGCAGTATTTT. The full variable domain, with the rest looked up from reference TRBV19 and TRBJ2-3, is DGGITQSPKYLFRKEGQNVTLSCEQNLNHDAMYWYRQDPGQGLRLIYYSQIVNDFQKGDIAEGYSVSREKKESFPLTVTSAQKNPTAFYLCASTTRASTDTQYFGPGTRLTVL.

The chain employs TRBV5-1 and TRBJ1-1, with 7 positions matching TRBD1. CDR3 length: 16 residues. The germline V gene encodes CDR1 SGHRS and CDR2 YFSETQ. The trim removed 3 bases at V and 0 bases at J, leaving 8 bases unmatched. The CDR3 here is CASSSRQGALNTEAFF. The CDR3 DNA follows: TGCGCCAGCAGCTCCCGACAGGGAGCGTTGAACACTGAAGCTTTCTTT.

This clonotype was seen at least ten times. The chain uses TRBV5-1 and TRBJ2-2; D possibly corresponds to TRBD2 (5 bases). The ends were cut back, 2 bases at V and 7 bases at J, with 18 bases in the middle. This CDR3 has 16 residues. CDR1 and CDR2 (germline): SGHRS, YFSETQ. CDR3 in amino acids: CASSFFSRDRNGELFF. CDR3 DNA: TGCGCCAGCAGCTTTTTCTCGAGGGATCGGAACGGGGAGCTGTTTTTT.

The J gene is TRBJ2-3, the V gene TRBV11-2; 15 nucleotides agree with TRBD2. This CDR3 has 19 amino acids. The germline gives CDR1 SGHAT, CDR2 FQNNGV. The junction had 7 bases not matched to a gene; V was cut back by 2 bases and J by 1 base. The CDR3 loop reads CASSLSGLAGGSRTDTQYF. CDR3 in DNA: TGTGCCAGCAGCTTATCTGGACTAGCGGGAGGGAGCCGCACAGATACGCAGTATTTT.

In regard to this clonotype: A much more abundant neighbour one base away suggests this may be a read error. J is TRBJ2-5 and V is TRBV7-6; 7 bases align to TRBD1. V was clipped by 4 bases and J by 6 bases; unmatched bases: 14. Germline V gene data show CDR1 as SGHVS and CDR2 as FNYEAQ. The CDR3 covers 16 residues. CDR3 sequence: CASSSSIKGAVKTQYF. The CDR3 DNA follows: TGTGCCAGCAGCTCCTCCATAAAGGGGGCGGTAAAGACCCAGTACTTC.

The J gene is TRBJ1-1, the V gene TRBV19; unclear D gene. The V end was cut by 6 bases, the J end by 5 bases, with 16 bases between. CDR3 length: 14 amino acids. Germline V CDR1 and CDR2: LNHDA, SQIVND (reference sequence). The CDR3 sequence is CASSPHPVGTEAFF. CDR3 DNA: TGTGCCAGTAGCCCCCACCCGGTAGGGACTGAAGCTTTCTTT.